This is a list of T cell receptor beta chains from one sample in a study of shared clonotypes between healthy human individuals. Profiling relied on immunoSEQ multiplex PCR, and the TCRdb table lists in-frame clones only, not all of them. The table includes around 480,000 clones, over 60% detected once. The sample consisted of PBMCs. The receptors originated from a middle-aged woman in good health. Some clones in this sample may be carry-over from other donors' samples. The CDR3 runs from the conserved cysteine through the conserved F or W. D genes are given only for firm matches. The size entry is marked missing in some rows and otherwise reads once, few, many or a size class.

J,V,D,size,CDR3,DNA
TRBJ2-7,TRBV5-1,NA,few,CASSFPPGGSYEQYF,TGCGCCAGCAGCTTCCCTCCCGGGGGCTCCTACGAGCAGTACTTC
TRBJ2-7,TRBV7-3,TRBD1,NA,CASSVTGTGSYEQYF,TGTGCCAGCAGCGTGACCGGGACAGGGTCCTACGAGCAGTACTTC
TRBJ1-1,TRBV18,TRBD1,few,CASSPNTGANTEAFF,TGTGCCAGCTCACCAAACACAGGGGCGAACACTGAAGCTTTCTTT
TRBJ1-6,TRBV18,NA,few,CASSPDRPSPLHF,TGTGCCAGCTCACCAGACAGGCCATCACCCCTCCACTTT
TRBJ2-7,TRBV18,NA,NA,CASSLSELPYEQYF,TGTGCCAGCTCCCTTTCCGAGCTCCCCTACGAGCAGTACTTC
TRBJ2-2,TRBV7-2,NA,NA,CASSLLRGGNTGELFF,TGTGCCAGCAGCTTATTGCGAGGGGGAAACACCGGGGAGCTGTTTTTT
TRBJ2-7,TRBV6-5,TRBD2,NA,CASRPTAGGPYEQYF,TGTGCCAGCAGGCCTACGGCGGGAGGGCCCTACGAGCAGTACTTC
TRBJ2-3,TRBV30,NA,once,CAWSTHTDTQYF,TGTGCCTGGAGCACACACACAGATACGCAGTATTTT
TRBJ2-5,TRBV18,TRBD2,NA,CASSPDKIRASGRGAQYF,TGTGCCAGCTCACCGGATAAAATACGGGCTAGCGGGAGAGGGGCCCAGTACTTC
TRBJ2-5,TRBV6-5,NA,NA,CASSKDWASQETQYF,TGTGCCAGCAGTAAGGATTGGGCAAGCCAAGAGACCCAGTACTTC
TRBJ2-1,TRBV9,TRBD2,NA,CASSVAGGPTYNEQFF,TGTGCCAGCAGCGTAGCGGGAGGGCCTACCTACAATGAGCAGTTCTTC
TRBJ2-7,TRBV5-6,NA,NA,CASSLLSAPAFEQYF,TGTGCCAGCAGCTTGTTAAGTGCCCCGGCCTTCGAGCAGTACTTC
TRBJ2-1,TRBV9,TRBD2,NA,CASSVDASGTGWDEQFF,TGTGCCAGCAGCGTAGACGCTAGCGGGACTGGATGGGATGAGCAGTTCTTC
TRBJ1-1,TRBV28,NA,NA,CASSLLNTEAFF,TGTGCCAGCAGTTTGTTGAACACTGAAGCTTTCTTT
TRBJ2-7,TRBV7-3,TRBD2,NA,CASSTQREDLYEQYF,TGTGCCAGCAGCACCCAGCGGGAGGACCTATACGAGCAGTACTTC
TRBJ2-3,TRBV2,TRBD2,NA,CASRLAGRTDTQYF,TGTGCCAGCAGGCTAGCGGGGCGCACAGATACGCAGTATTTT
TRBJ2-1,TRBV10-3,TRBD2,NA,CAVRVGAGAQSYNEQFF,TGTGCCGTTCGGGTCGGGGCGGGAGCCCAGTCCTACAATGAGCAGTTCTTC
TRBJ2-7,TRBV10-2,NA,few,CASIDGVTYEQYF,TGCGCCAGCATCGATGGGGTTACCTACGAGCAGTACTTC
TRBJ2-7,TRBV7-9,NA,NA,CASSPTTQIYEQYF,TGTGCCAGCAGCCCGACCACCCAAATATACGAGCAGTACTTC
TRBJ1-6,TRBV28,TRBD1,NA,CASSPGTGVSPLHF,TGTGCCAGCAGCCCCGGGACAGGGGTCTCACCCCTCCACTTT
TRBJ2-7,TRBV7-8,NA,once,CASSLVFGSPSSYEQYF,TGTGCCAGCAGCTTAGTATTTGGGAGCCCGAGCTCCTACGAGCAGTACTTC
TRBJ2-5,TRBV30,NA,NA,CAWSGTVTRIQYF,TGTGCCTGGAGTGGGACAGTAACGCGTATCCAGTACTTC